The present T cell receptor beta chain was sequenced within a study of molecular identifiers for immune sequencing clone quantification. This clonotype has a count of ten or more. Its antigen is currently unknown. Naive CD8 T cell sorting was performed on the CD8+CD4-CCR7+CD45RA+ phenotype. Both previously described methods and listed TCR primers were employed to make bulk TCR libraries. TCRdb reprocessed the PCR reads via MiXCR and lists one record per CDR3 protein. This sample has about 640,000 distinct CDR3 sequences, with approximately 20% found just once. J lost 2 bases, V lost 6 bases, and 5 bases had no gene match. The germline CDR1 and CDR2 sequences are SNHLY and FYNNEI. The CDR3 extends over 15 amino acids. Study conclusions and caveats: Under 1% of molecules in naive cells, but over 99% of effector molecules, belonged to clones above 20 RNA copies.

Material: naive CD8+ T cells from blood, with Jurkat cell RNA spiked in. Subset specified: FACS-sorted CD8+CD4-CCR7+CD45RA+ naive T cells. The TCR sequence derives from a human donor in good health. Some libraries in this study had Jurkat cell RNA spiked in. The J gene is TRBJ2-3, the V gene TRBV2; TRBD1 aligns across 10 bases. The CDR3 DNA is TGTGCCAGCAGGACGACAGGGGGCATCACAGATACGCAGTATTTT. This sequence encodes CASRTTGGITDTQYF.